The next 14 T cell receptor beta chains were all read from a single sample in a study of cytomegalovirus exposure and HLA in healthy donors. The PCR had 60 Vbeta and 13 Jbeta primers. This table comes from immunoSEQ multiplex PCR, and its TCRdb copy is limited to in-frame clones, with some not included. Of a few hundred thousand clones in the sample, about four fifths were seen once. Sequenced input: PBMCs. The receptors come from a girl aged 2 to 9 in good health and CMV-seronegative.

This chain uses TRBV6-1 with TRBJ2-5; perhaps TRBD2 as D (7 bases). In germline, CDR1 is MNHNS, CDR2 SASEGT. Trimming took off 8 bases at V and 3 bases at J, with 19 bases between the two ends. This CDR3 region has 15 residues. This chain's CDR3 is CASGRGRGLEETQYF. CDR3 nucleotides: TGTGCCAGCGGGCGCGGGCGGGGGCTGGAAGAGACCCAGTACTTC.

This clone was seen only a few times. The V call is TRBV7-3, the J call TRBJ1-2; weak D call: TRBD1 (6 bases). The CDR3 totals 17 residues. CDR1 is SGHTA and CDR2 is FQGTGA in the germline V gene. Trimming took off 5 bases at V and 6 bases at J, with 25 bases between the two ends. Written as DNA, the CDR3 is TGTGCCAGCAGCACCACGTCTCGGGGGGCGTATGTTCATGGCTACACCTTC. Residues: CASSTTSRGAYVHGYTF.

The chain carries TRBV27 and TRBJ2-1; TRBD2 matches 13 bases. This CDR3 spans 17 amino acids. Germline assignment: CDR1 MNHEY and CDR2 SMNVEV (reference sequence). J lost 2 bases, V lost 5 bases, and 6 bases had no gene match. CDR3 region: CASSPGTSGTTYNEQFF. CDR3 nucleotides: TGTGCCAGCAGTCCGGGGACTAGCGGGACCACCTACAATGAGCAGTTCTTC.

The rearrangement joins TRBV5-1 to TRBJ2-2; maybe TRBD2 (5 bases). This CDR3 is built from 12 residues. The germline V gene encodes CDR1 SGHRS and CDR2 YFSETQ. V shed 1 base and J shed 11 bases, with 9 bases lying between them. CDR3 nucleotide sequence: TGCGCCAGCAGCTTGCTCCGGGATGAGCTGTTTTTT. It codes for CASSLLRDELFF.

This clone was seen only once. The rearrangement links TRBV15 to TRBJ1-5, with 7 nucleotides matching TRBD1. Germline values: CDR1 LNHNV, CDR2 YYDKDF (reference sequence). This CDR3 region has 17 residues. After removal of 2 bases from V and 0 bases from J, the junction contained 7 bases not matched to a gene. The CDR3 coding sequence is TGTGCCACCAGCAGACACAACAGGGGTGGTAGCAATCAGCCCCAGCATTTT. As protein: CATSRHNRGGSNQPQHF.

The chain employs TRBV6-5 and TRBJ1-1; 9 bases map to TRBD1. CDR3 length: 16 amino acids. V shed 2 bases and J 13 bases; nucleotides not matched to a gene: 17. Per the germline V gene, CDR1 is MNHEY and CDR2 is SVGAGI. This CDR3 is CASSYGGSGWDRDVFF. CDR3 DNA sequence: TGTGCCAGCAGTTACGGGGGCTCTGGCTGGGACAGGGACGTTTTCTTT.

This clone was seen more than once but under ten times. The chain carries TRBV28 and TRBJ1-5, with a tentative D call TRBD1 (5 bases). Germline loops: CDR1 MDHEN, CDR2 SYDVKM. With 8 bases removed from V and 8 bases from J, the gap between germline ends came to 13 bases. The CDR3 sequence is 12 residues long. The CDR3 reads CASRGSGEPQHF. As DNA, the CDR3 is TGTGCCAGCCGGGGGAGTGGAGAGCCCCAGCATTTT.

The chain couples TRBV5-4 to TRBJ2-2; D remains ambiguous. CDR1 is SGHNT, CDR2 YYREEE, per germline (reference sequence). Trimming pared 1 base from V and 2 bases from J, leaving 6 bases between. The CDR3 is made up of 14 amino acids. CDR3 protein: CASSLSRNTGELFF. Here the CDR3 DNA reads TGTGCCAGCAGCTTGAGCCGAAACACCGGGGAGCTGTTTTTT.

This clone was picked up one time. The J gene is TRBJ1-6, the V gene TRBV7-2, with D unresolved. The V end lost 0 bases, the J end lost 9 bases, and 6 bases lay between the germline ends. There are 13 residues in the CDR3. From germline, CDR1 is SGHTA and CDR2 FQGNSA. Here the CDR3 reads CASSLAQFSPLHF. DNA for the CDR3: TGTGCCAGCAGCTTAGCGCAGTTTTCACCCCTCCACTTT.

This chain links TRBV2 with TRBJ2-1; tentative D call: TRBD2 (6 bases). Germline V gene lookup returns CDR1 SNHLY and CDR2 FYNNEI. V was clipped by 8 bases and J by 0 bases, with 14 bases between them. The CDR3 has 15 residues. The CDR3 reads CASLRGRTSYNEQFF. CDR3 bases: TGTGCCAGCTTGCGGGGTAGGACCTCCTACAATGAGCAGTTCTTC.

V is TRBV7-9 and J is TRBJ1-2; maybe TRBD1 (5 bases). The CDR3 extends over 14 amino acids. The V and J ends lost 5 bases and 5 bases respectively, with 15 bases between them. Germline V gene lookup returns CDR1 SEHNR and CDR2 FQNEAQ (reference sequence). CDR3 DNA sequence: TGTGCCAGCAGCCGCGTGGACATCCGATATGGCTACACCTTC. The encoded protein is CASSRVDIRYGYTF.

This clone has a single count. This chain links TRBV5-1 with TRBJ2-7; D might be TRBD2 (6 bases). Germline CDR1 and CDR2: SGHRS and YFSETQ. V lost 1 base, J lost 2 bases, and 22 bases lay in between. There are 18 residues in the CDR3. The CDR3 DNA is TGCGCCAGCAGCTTGAGGTCACTACCGGGACTCCCGCCCTACGAGCAGTACTTC. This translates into CASSLRSLPGLPPYEQYF. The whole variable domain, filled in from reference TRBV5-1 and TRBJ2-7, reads KAGVTQTPRYLIKTRGQQVTLSCSPISGHRSVSWYQQTPGQGLQFLFEYFSETQRNKGNFPGRFSGRQFSNSRSEMNVSTLELGDSALYLCASSLRSLPGLPPYEQYFGPGTRLTVT.

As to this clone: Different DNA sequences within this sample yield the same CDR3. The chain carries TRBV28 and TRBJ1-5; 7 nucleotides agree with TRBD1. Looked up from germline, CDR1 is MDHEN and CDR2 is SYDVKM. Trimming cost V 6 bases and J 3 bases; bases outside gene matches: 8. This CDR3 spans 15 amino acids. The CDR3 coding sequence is TGTGCCAGCAGCTCACCGACAGGGTCCAATCAGCCCCAGCATTTT. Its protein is CASSSPTGSNQPQHF.

The CDR3 nucleotides read TGTGCCCCGGTAGAGGGGGAGTACTATGGCTACACCTTC. It is translated as CAPVEGEYYGYTF. The chain links TRBV2 to TRBJ1-2, with D maybe TRBD1 (6 bases). This CDR3 comprises 13 residues. V was cut by 11 bases and J by 3 bases, with 16 bases left in between. CDR1 and CDR2 from the germline V gene are SNHLY and FYNNEI. Using reference TRBV2 and TRBJ1-2 for the parts outside the CDR3, the full variable domain is EPEVTQTPSHQVTQMGQEVILRCVPISNHLYFYWYRQILGQKVEFLVSFYNNEISEKSEIFDDQFSVERPDGSNFTLKIRSTKLEDSAMYFCAPVEGEYYGYTFGSGTRLTVV.